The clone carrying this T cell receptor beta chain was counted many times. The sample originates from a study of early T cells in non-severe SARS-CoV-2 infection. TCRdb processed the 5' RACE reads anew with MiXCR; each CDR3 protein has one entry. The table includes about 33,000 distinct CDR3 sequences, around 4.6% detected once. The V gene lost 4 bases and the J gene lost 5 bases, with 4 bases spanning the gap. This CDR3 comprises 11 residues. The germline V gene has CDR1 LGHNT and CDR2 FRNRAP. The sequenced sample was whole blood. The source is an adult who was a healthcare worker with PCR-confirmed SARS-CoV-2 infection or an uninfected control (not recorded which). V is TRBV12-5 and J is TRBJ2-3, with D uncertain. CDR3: CASGSLDTQYF. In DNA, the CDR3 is TGTGCTAGTGGTTCACTAGATACGCAGTATTTT.